This TCR beta chain was obtained from a study of control samples from healthy donors and cancer patients. Assay: immunoSEQ multiplex PCR; the TCRdb copy retains only in-frame clones and omits some. The table has about 120,000 clones, approximately 89% seen once. The TCR was taken from a man aged 40-50 years in good health. The sample comprised blood.

The CDR3 sequence: CASARNEKLFF. CDR3 DNA sequence: TGTGCCAGCGCTCGAAACGAAAAACTGTTTTTT. The gene calls are TRBV3-1 (or the pseudogene TRBV3-2) and TRBJ1-4; D is uncertain. The CDR3 sequence is 11 residues long. Germline lookup yields CDR1 LGHDT and CDR2 YNNKEL (reference sequence). V lost 8 bases to trimming and J lost 8 bases, with 9 bases between them.